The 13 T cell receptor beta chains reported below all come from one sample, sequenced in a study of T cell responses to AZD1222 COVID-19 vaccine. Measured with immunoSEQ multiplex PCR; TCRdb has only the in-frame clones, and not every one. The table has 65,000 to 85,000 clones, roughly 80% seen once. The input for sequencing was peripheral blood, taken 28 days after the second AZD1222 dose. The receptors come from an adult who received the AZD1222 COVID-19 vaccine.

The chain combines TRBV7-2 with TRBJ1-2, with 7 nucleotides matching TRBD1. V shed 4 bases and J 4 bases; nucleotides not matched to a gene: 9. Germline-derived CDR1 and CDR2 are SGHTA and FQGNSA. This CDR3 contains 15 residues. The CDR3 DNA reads TGTGCCAGCAGCTATCCAGGGGGGACCTCCTATGGCTACACCTTC. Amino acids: CASSYPGGTSYGYTF.

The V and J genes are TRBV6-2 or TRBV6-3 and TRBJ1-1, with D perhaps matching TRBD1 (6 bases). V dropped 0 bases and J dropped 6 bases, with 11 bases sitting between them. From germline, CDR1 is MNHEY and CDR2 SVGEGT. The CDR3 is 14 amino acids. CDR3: CASSYSGRGAEAFF. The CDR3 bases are TGTGCCAGCAGTTACTCCGGCAGGGGTGCTGAAGCTTTCTTT.

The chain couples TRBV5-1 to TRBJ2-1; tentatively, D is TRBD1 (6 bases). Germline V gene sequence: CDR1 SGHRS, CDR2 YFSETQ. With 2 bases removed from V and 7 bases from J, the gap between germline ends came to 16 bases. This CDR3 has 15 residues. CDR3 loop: CASSLQGELGNEQFF. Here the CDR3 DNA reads TGCGCCAGCAGCTTACAGGGAGAACTGGGGAATGAGCAGTTCTTC.

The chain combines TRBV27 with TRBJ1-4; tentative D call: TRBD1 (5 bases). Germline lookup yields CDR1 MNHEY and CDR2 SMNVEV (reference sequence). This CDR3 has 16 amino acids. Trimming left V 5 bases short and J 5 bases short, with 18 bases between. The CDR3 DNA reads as TGTGCCAGCAGTCCCTGGGACGTGAGCTCAAATGAAAAACTGTTTTTT. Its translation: CASSPWDVSSNEKLFF. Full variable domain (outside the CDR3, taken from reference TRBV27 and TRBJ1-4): EAQVTQNPRYLITVTGKKLTVTCSQNMNHEYMSWYRQDPGLGLRQIYYSMNVEVTDKGDVPEGYKVSRKEKRNFPLILESPSPNQTSLYFCASSPWDVSSNEKLFFGSGTQLSVL.

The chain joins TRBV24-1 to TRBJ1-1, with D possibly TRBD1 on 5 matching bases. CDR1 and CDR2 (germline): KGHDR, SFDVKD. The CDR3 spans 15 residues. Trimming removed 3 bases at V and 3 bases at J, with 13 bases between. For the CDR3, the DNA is TGTGCCACCAGTGATCCTCCCGGAGGGGACACTGAAGCTTTCTTT. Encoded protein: CATSDPPGGDTEAFF.

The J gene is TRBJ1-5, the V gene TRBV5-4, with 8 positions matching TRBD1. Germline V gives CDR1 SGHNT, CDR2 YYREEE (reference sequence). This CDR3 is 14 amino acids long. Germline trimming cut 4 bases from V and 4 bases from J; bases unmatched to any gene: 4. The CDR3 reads CASSPNRGNQPQHF. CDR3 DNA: TGTGCCAGCAGCCCCAACAGGGGGAATCAGCCCCAGCATTTT.

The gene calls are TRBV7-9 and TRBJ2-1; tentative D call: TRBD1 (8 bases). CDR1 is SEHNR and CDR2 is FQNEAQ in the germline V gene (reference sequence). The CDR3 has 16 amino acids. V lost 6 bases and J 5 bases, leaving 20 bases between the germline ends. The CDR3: CASSDQGAGENNEQFF. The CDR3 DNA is TGTGCCAGCAGTGATCAGGGGGCGGGGGAGAACAATGAGCAGTTCTTC.

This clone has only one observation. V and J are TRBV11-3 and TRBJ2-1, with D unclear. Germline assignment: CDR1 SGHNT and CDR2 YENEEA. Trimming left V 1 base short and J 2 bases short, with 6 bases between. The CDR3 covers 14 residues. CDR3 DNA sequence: TGTGCCAGCAGCTTAGCTGGGACCTACAATGAGCAGTTCTTC. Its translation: CASSLAGTYNEQFF.

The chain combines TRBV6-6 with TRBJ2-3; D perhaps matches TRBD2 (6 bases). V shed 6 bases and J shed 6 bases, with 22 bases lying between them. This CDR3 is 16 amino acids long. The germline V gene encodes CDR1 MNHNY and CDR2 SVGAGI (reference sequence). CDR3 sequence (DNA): TGTGCCAGCAGCCAACACCCCGGGACCGCGGGGGATACGCAGTATTTT. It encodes CASSQHPGTAGDTQYF.

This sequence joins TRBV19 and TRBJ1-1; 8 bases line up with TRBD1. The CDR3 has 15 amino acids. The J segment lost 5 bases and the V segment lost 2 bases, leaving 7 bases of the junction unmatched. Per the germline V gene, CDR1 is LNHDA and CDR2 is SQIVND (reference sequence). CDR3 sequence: CASSITGTGGTEAFF. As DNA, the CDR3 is TGTGCCAGTAGTATAACAGGGACAGGAGGAACTGAAGCTTTCTTT. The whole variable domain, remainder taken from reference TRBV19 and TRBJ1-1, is DGGITQSPKYLFRKEGQNVTLSCEQNLNHDAMYWYRQDPGQGLRLIYYSQIVNDFQKGDIAEGYSVSREKKESFPLTVTSAQKNPTAFYLCASSITGTGGTEAFFGQGTRLTVV.

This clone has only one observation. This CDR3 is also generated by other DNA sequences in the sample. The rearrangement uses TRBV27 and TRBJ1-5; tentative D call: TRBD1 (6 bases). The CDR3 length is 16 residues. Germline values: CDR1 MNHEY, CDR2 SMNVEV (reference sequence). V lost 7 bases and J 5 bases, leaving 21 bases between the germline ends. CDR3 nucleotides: TGTGCCAGCAAAACTACTAAACTAGGGGGGCATCAGCCCCAGCATTTT. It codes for CASKTTKLGGHQPQHF.

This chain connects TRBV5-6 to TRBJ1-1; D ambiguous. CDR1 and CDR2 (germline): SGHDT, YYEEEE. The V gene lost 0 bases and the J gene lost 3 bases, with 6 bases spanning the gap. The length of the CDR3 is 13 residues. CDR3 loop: CASSLDGYTEAFF. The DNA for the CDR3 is TGTGCCAGCAGCTTGGATGGGTACACTGAAGCTTTCTTT.

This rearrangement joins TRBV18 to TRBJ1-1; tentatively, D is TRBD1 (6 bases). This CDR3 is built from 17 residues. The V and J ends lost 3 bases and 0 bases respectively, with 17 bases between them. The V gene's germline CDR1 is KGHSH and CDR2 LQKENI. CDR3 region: CASSPGWTEILNTEAFF. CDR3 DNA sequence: TGTGCCAGCTCACCCGGGTGGACAGAGATCTTGAACACTGAAGCTTTCTTT.